This TCR beta chain was sequenced in a study of identical twins. A note on this clonotype: Its target is unknown.

Study-level findings and limits: Models underpredicted monozygotic twin sharing of out-of-frame TCR alpha. It was cross-sectional statistical analysis, not following the same donors, that the conclusions relied on.

Germline CDR1 reads DFQATT; CDR2 reads SNEGSKA (reference sequence). This CDR3 is 16 amino acids long. V gave up 0 bases and J gave up 8 bases; unmatched junction bases: 11. A universal primer site was incorporated via template switching, and the cDNA contained unique molecular identifiers. From the 5' RACE reads, TCRdb called clonotypes with MiXCR, one entry per CDR3 protein. The sample includes around 570,000 distinct CDR3 sequences, approximately 9.6% of them seen just once. The data also belong to a second study, concerning yellow fever vaccine responses in identical twins.

This chain joins TRBV20-1 and TRBJ2-1, with 9 positions matching TRBD2. Sequenced sample: PBMCs. This receptor was identified in a woman under 30 in good health. In nucleotides, the CDR3 is TGCAGTGCTAGAGATCAAGGGGCGGAGCGGGGGGATGAGCAGTTCTTC. Translated: CSARDQGAERGDEQFF.